This entry lists 24 T cell receptor beta chains sequenced from one sample in a study of OX40 agonist ivuxolimab in advanced cancers. Clones were sequenced by immunoSEQ multiplex PCR, and TCRdb holds only the in-frame ones, with some missing. The sample comprises about 41,000 clones, about 90% of which are singletons, and 3% to 4% rests with the top ten. The sample here was CD4+ or CD8+ T cells sorted from blood, taken in a trial of the OX40 agonist ivuxolimab. The receptors originated from an adult with an advanced solid tumor such as melanoma, head and neck, liver or kidney cancer.

The genes are TRBV28 and TRBJ1-5, with D maybe TRBD1 (5 bases). Germline V gives CDR1 MDHEN, CDR2 SYDVKM. V was shortened by 6 bases and J by 4 bases, with 7 bases between the two germline ends. There are 12 residues in the CDR3. CDR3 in DNA: TGTGCCAGCAGCGAGGGGAATCAGCCCCAGCATTTT. Its protein product is CASSEGNQPQHF.

This clone was seen a handful of times. This chain joins TRBV7-2 and TRBJ2-1, with TRBD2 identical over 9 bases. This CDR3 is 15 amino acids long. CDR1 is SGHTA, CDR2 FQGNSA, per germline. The V and J ends lost 1 base and 4 bases, in that order; junction bases with no gene match: 2. The CDR3 sequence is CASSLVLAGYNEQFF. DNA of the CDR3: TGTGCCAGCAGCTTAGTTCTAGCGGGGTACAATGAGCAGTTCTTC.

J is TRBJ2-1 and V is TRBV19; TRBD2 matches 11 bases. In germline, CDR1 is LNHDA, CDR2 SQIVND (reference sequence). The CDR3 sequence is 15 residues long. Germline trimming cut 1 base from V and 11 bases from J; bases unmatched to any gene: 7. The CDR3 here is CASSIGLAGGPQQFF. Written as DNA, the CDR3 is TGTGCCAGTAGTATAGGTCTAGCGGGAGGACCACAGCAGTTCTTC.

A remark on this clone: This sample includes further DNA sequences coding for the same CDR3. The chain joins TRBV4-1 to TRBJ2-7, with D perhaps TRBD2 (6 bases). V lost 0 bases to trimming and J lost 8 bases, with 14 bases between them. Per the germline V gene, CDR1 is MGHRA and CDR2 is YSYEKL. CDR3 length: 14 amino acids. CDR3 sequence (DNA): TGCGCCAGCAGCCAAGATCGTTGGCGGGACCAGCAGTACTTC. Its protein product is CASSQDRWRDQQYF.

The chain combines TRBV27 with TRBJ2-5; 12 positions match TRBD2. V was clipped by 5 bases and J by 4 bases; unmatched bases: 5. Germline CDR1 MNHEY, CDR2 SMNVEV (reference sequence). CDR3 length: 15 amino acids. CDR3 loop: CASSNLAGGRETQYF. The CDR3 nucleotides are TGTGCCAGCAGTAACCTAGCGGGAGGGCGAGAGACCCAGTACTTC.

V is TRBV2 and J is TRBJ2-4; D is possibly TRBD1 (6 bases). This CDR3 has 14 residues. The V gene's germline CDR1 is SNHLY and CDR2 FYNNEI. Deletions cut 7 bases from V and 7 bases from J, with 17 bases between. The CDR3 is CASTERNRVNIQYF. The CDR3, as DNA: TGTGCCAGCACCGAACGGAACAGGGTGAACATTCAGTACTTC.

The chain combines TRBV7-6 with TRBJ2-3; D gene ambiguous. Germline lookup yields CDR1 SGHVS and CDR2 FNYEAQ. Deletions cut 2 bases from V and 5 bases from J, with 14 bases between. The CDR3 loop spans 15 amino acids. CDR3 region: CASSLYTSPVDTQYF. The CDR3 DNA reads as TGTGCCAGCAGCTTATACACCTCTCCCGTAGATACGCAGTATTTT.

The CDR3 reads CASTSLGGYTF. CDR3 nucleotides: TGTGCCAGCACCTCCTTGGGTGGCTACACCTTC. This sequence joins TRBV6-6 and TRBJ1-2; D is uncertain. The CDR3 spans 11 residues. CDR1 MNHNY and CDR2 SVGAGI come from the germline V gene (reference sequence). V lost 7 bases and J lost 7, with 10 bases in between.

The chain has TRBV11-3 and TRBJ2-7; the D gene is possibly TRBD2 (6 bases). Germline CDR1 is SGHNT and CDR2 is YENEEA. CDR3 length: 13 residues. Between the trimmed V and J ends, which lost 5 bases and 4 bases, there was a span of 12 bases. The CDR3 spells CASSLGEVYEQYF. For the CDR3, the DNA is TGTGCCAGCAGCCTCGGGGAGGTGTACGAGCAGTACTTC.

The J gene is TRBJ2-7, the V gene TRBV5-6; TRBD1 matches at 7 bases. Germline CDR1 reads SGHDT; CDR2 reads YYEEEE. This CDR3 comprises 15 residues. V was pared by 4 bases and J by 5 bases, with 12 bases of the junction left unmatched. The CDR3 loop is CASSPTTGEINEQYF. Written as DNA, the CDR3 is TGTGCCAGCAGCCCCACCACAGGGGAGATCAACGAGCAGTACTTC. Filled out from reference TRBV5-6 and TRBJ2-7, the complete variable domain reads DAGVTQSPTHLIKTRGQQVTLRCSPKSGHDTVSWYQQALGQGPQFIFQYYEEEERQRGNFPDRFSGHQFPNYSSELNVNALLLGDSALYLCASSPTTGEINEQYFGPGTRLTVT.

This chain connects TRBV11-2 to TRBJ2-5, with D hard to call. This CDR3 comprises 14 residues. V gave up 5 bases and J gave up 2 bases, with 12 bases separating them. Germline CDR1 reads SGHAT; CDR2 reads FQNNGV. As DNA, the CDR3 is TGTGCCAGCAGCCTTAGGCACTCGCAAGAGACCCAGTACTTC. Translated, it gives CASSLRHSQETQYF.

This clone was counted between two and nine times. The chain joins TRBV5-8 to TRBJ2-7; 12 positions agree with TRBD2. CDR1 and CDR2 (germline): SGHTS, YDEGEE. This CDR3 region has 15 residues. Trimming at V came to 8 bases and at J to 4 bases, leaving 10 bases not matched to a gene. Here the CDR3 DNA reads TGTGCCAGTAGACTAGCGGGGGCCCCCCAGTACGAGCAGTACTTC. Translated, it gives CASRLAGAPQYEQYF.

This sequence joins TRBV28 and TRBJ1-5; perhaps TRBD1 as D (5 bases). Trimming shortened V by 3 bases and J by 7 bases, and 13 bases separated the two germline ends. The CDR3 covers 14 residues. CDR1 and CDR2 (germline): MDHEN, SYDVKM. CDR3 loop: CASSFARGPQPQHF. The CDR3 DNA follows: TGTGCCAGCAGTTTCGCCCGGGGACCCCAGCCCCAGCATTTT. The full variable domain, in which reference TRBV28 and TRBJ1-5 provide the parts outside the CDR3, is DVKVTQSSRYLVKRTGEKVFLECVQDMDHENMFWYRQDPGLGLRLIYFSYDVKMKEKGDIPEGYSVSREKKERFSLILESASTNQTSMYLCASSFARGPQPQHFGDGTRLSIL.

This chain uses TRBV6-5 with TRBJ2-7; maybe TRBD1 (6 bases). V lost 6 bases and J lost 2, with 11 bases in between. The germline gives CDR1 MNHEY, CDR2 SVGAGI. The CDR3 has 13 residues. CDR3 protein: CASRTGTPYEQYF. The DNA for the CDR3 is TGTGCCAGCAGGACAGGAACTCCCTACGAGCAGTACTTC.

The CDR3 here is CAWSIGQGWETQYF. In DNA form, the CDR3 reads TGTGCCTGGAGTATAGGACAGGGATGGGAGACCCAGTACTTC. The chain joins TRBV30 to TRBJ2-5; 8 bases match TRBD1. Germline CDR1 GTSNPN, CDR2 SVGIG (reference sequence). CDR3 length: 14 residues. With V trimmed by 2 bases and J by 5 bases, 7 bases remained unmatched.

This chain uses TRBV6-5 with TRBJ1-4; unclear D gene. V was pared by 6 bases and J by 5 bases, with 13 bases between. Germline V gene sequence: CDR1 MNHEY, CDR2 SVGAGI. This CDR3 region has 14 residues. The CDR3 coding sequence is TGTGCCAGCAGCCTTGGACGGGTGAATGAAAAACTGTTTTTT. This codes for CASSLGRVNEKLFF.

The V call is TRBV5-6, the J call TRBJ1-5, with 7 nucleotides matching TRBD1. CDR3 size: 16 residues. Trimming cost V 0 bases and J 0 bases; bases outside gene matches: 3. Germline V gene lookup returns CDR1 SGHDT and CDR2 YYEEEE. The CDR3 DNA follows: TGTGCCAGCAGCTTGGGGGGGACAGATAGCAATCAGCCCCAGCATTTT. Residues: CASSLGGTDSNQPQHF. Using reference TRBV5-6 and TRBJ1-5 for the parts outside the CDR3, the full variable domain is DAGVTQSPTHLIKTRGQQVTLRCSPKSGHDTVSWYQQALGQGPQFIFQYYEEEERQRGNFPDRFSGHQFPNYSSELNVNALLLGDSALYLCASSLGGTDSNQPQHFGDGTRLSIL.

V and J are TRBV19 and TRBJ1-4, with D perhaps matching TRBD1 (5 bases). Trimming cost V 10 bases and J 5 bases, with 14 bases left between them. The CDR3 loop spans 13 amino acids. Germline CDR1 LNHDA, CDR2 SQIVND (reference sequence). The CDR3 here is CATFGGENEKLFF. CDR3 in DNA: TGTGCCACATTTGGAGGGGAGAATGAAAAACTGTTTTTT.

The chain has TRBV18 and TRBJ1-3; the D is unclear. CDR3 size: 18 residues. Trimming took 3 bases from V and 4 from J, leaving 22 bases between them. Germline V CDR1 and CDR2: KGHSH, LQKENI. The CDR3 sequence: CASSPKTYMAEGGNTIYF. The CDR3 region has the DNA TGTGCCAGCTCACCGAAAACCTACATGGCAGAGGGCGGAAACACCATATATTTT.

CDR3 sequence (DNA): TGTGCCACGAGCTCCAGGGGCGGACGGGAGCCCGGGGAGCTGTTTTTT. This sequence encodes CATSSRGGREPGELFF. This sequence joins TRBV2 and TRBJ2-2; D tentatively fits TRBD1 or TRBD2 (6 bases each). Germline CDR1 is SNHLY and CDR2 is FYNNEI. The CDR3 has 16 residues. The V end was cut by 10 bases, the J end by 6 bases, with 24 bases between.

This clone was observed once. The chain employs TRBV7-3 and TRBJ2-2; D uncertain. CDR1 is SGHTA, CDR2 FQGTGA, per germline. The CDR3 extends over 16 amino acids. V lost 1 base to trimming and J lost 2 bases, with 11 bases between them. CDR3 residues: CASSLRAILNTGELFF. The CDR3 DNA reads TGTGCCAGCAGCTTAAGGGCTATCCTCAACACCGGGGAGCTGTTTTTT.

V gene TRBV18 combines with J gene TRBJ1-1; possibly TRBD1 for D (5 bases). The CDR3 spans 16 residues. V was clipped by 2 bases and J by 2 bases, with 15 bases between them. The germline V gene has CDR1 KGHSH and CDR2 LQKENI. CDR3 in DNA: TGTGCCAGCTCACCAGTAGATTCCAGGGCAAACACTGAAGCTTTCTTT. It translates to CASSPVDSRANTEAFF.

The CDR3 sequence is CASSFRLADEQFF. CDR3 in DNA: TGTGCCAGCAGCTTCCGACTAGCCGATGAGCAGTTCTTC. The chain couples TRBV7-2 to TRBJ2-1; 7 nucleotides align to TRBD2. The V gene end was trimmed by 3 bases and the J gene end by 8 bases; junction bases not matched to a gene: 4. CDR1 is SGHTA and CDR2 is FQGNSA in the germline V gene. The length of the CDR3 is 13 residues. Complete variable domain (other parts from reference TRBV7-2 and TRBJ2-1): GAGVSQSPSNKVTEKGKDVELRCDPISGHTALYWYRQSLGQGLEFLIYFQGNSAPDKSGLPSDRFSAERTGGSVSTLTIQRTQQEDSAVYLCASSFRLADEQFFGPGTRLTVL.

This rearrangement joins TRBV10-3 to TRBJ2-7; maybe TRBD1 (5 bases). The CDR3 is made up of 13 amino acids. Germline V gene lookup returns CDR1 ENHRY and CDR2 SYGVKD. V lost 2 bases and J lost 4, with 9 bases in between. CDR3 amino acids: CAISEGAEYEQYF. The DNA of the CDR3 is TGTGCCATCAGTGAGGGGGCGGAGTACGAGCAGTACTTC.